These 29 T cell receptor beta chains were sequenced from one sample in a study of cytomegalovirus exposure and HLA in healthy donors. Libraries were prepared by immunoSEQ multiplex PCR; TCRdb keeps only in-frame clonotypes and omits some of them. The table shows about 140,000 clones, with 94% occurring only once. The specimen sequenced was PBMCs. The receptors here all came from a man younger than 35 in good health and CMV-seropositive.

CDR3 nucleotide sequence: TGTGCCATCAGTGAGTGGTCAGGGGTCGACACTGAAGCTTTCTTT. Protein sequence: CAISEWSGVDTEAFF. The V and J genes are TRBV10-3 and TRBJ1-1, with D possibly being TRBD1 (6 bases). V was pared by 1 base and J by 3 bases, with 12 bases between. The CDR3 is 15 amino acids. The germline gives CDR1 ENHRY, CDR2 SYGVKD.

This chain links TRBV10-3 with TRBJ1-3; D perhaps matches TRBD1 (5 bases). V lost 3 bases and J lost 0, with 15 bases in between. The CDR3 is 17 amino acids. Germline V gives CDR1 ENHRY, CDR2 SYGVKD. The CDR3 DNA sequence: TGTGCCATCAGTGATCAGGGCAATCCGCCCTCTGGAAACACCATATATTTT. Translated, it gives CAISDQGNPPSGNTIYF.

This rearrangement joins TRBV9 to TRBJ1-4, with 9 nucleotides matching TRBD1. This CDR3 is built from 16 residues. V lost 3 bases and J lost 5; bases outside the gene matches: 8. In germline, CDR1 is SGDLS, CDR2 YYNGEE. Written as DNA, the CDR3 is TGTGCCAGCAGCGGGGACAGGGACGGACCAAATGAAAAACTGTTTTTT. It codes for CASSGDRDGPNEKLFF.

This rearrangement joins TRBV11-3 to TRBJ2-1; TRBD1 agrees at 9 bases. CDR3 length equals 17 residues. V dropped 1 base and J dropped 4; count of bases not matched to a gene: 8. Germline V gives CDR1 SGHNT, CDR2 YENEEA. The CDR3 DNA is TGTGCCAGCAGCTTAGGAGACAGGGGGTGGGGGTACAATGAGCAGTTCTTC. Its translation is CASSLGDRGWGYNEQFF.

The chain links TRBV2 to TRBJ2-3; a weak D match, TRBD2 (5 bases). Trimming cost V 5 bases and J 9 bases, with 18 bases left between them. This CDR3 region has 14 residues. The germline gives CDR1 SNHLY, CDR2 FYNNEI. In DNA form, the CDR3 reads TGTGCCAGCAGTACAACTCGGCAGCGGCAAACGCAGTATTTT. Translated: CASSTTRQRQTQYF. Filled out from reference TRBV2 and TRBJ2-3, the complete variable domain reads EPEVTQTPSHQVTQMGQEVILRCVPISNHLYFYWYRQILGQKVEFLVSFYNNEISEKSEIFDDQFSVERPDGSNFTLKIRSTKLEDSAMYFCASSTTRQRQTQYFGPGTRLTVL.

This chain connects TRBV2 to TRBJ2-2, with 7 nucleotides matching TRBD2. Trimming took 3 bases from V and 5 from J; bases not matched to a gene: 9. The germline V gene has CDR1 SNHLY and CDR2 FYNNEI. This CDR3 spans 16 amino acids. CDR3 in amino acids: CASSDEREDWTGELFF. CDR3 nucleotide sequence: TGTGCCAGCAGTGATGAACGGGAGGATTGGACCGGGGAGCTGTTTTTT.

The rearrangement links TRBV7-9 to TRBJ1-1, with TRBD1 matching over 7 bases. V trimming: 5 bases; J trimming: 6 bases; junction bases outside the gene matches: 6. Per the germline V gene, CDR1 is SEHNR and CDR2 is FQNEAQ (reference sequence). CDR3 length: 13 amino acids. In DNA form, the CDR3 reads TGTGCCAGCAGCCCGACAGGGTCCCCTGAAGCTTTCTTT. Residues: CASSPTGSPEAFF.

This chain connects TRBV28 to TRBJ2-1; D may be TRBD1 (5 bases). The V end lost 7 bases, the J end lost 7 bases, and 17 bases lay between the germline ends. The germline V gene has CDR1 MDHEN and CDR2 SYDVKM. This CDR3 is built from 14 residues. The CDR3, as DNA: TGTGCCAGCACAGACAGTGGGTTGGGTAATGAGCAGTTCTTC. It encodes CASTDSGLGNEQFF.

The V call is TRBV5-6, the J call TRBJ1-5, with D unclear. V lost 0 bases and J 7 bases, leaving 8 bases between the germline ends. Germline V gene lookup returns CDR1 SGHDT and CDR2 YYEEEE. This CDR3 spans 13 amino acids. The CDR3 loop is CASSLGGRQPQHF. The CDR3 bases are TGTGCCAGCAGCTTGGGAGGGAGGCAGCCCCAGCATTTT.

The DNA of the CDR3 is TGTGCCAGCAGGGGCAGGGTAGGAAACACCATATATTTT. Protein: CASRGRVGNTIYF. The V and J genes are TRBV2 and TRBJ1-3, with D possibly being TRBD1 (5 bases). Germline CDR1 and CDR2: SNHLY and FYNNEI. V gave up 6 bases and J gave up 4 bases, with 10 bases separating them. There are 13 residues in the CDR3.

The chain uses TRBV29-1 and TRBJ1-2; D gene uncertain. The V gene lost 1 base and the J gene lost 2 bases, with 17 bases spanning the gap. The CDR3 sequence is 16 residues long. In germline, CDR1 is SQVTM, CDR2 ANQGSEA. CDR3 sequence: CSVEGGANLVNYGYTF. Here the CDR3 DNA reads TGCAGCGTTGAAGGAGGTGCGAACTTGGTGAACTATGGCTACACCTTC. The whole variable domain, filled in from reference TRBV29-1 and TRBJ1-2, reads SAVISQKPSRDICQRGTSLTIQCQVDSQVTMMFWYRQQPGQSLTLIATANQGSEATYESGFVIDKFPISRPNLTFSTLTVSNMSPEDSSIYLCSVEGGANLVNYGYTFGSGTRLTVV.

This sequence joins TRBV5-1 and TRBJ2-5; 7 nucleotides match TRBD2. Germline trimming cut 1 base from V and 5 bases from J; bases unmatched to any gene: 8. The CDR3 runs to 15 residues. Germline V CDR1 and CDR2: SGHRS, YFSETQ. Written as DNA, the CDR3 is TGCGCCAGCAGCTTGCTCGGCGGGAGCGAGGAGACCCAGTACTTC. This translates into CASSLLGGSEETQYF. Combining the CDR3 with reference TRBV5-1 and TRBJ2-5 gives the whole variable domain KAGVTQTPRYLIKTRGQQVTLSCSPISGHRSVSWYQQTPGQGLQFLFEYFSETQRNKGNFPGRFSGRQFSNSRSEMNVSTLELGDSALYLCASSLLGGSEETQYFGPGTRLLVL.

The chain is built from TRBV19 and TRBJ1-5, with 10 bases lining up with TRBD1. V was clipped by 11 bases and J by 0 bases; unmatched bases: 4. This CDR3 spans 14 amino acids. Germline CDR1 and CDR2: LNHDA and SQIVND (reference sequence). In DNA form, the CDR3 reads TGTGCCGGCGGGACAGGGGATAGCAATCAGCCCCAGCATTTT. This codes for CAGGTGDSNQPQHF.

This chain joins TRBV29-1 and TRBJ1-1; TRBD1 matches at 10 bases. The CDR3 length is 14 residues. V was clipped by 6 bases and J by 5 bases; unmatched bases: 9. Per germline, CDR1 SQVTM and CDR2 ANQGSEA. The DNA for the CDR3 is TGCAGCGTCTACCGACAGGGGGCGCGTACTGAAGCTTTCTTT. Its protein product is CSVYRQGARTEAFF.

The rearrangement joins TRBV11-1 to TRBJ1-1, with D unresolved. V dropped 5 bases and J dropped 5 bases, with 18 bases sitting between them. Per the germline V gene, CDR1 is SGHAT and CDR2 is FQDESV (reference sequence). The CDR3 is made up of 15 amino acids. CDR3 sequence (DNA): TGTGCCAGCAGCCCTGGGCCGGGGAGGAAGACTGAAGCTTTCTTT. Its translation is CASSPGPGRKTEAFF.

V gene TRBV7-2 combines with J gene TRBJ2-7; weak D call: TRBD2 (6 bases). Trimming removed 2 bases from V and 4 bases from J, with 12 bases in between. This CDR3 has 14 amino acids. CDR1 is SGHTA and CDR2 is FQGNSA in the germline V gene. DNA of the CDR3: TGTGCCAGCAGCTTAATGGACTACCGATACGAGCAGTACTTC. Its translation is CASSLMDYRYEQYF.

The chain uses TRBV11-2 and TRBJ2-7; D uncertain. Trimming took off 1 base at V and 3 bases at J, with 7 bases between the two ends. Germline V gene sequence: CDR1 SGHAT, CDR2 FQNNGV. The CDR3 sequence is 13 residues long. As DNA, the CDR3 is TGTGCCAGCAGCTTAGCCACCTACTACGAGCAGTACTTC. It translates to CASSLATYYEQYF.

The DNA for the CDR3 is TGTGCCAGCAGCTTTCGGTCTAGCGGTAGCTCCTACGAGCAGTACTTC. Protein sequence: CASSFRSSGSSYEQYF. This chain links TRBV7-8 with TRBJ2-7; 7 bases align to TRBD2. The germline V gene has CDR1 SGHVS and CDR2 FQNEAQ. With 3 bases clipped from V and 0 bases from J, the junction kept 8 bases outside the gene matches. CDR3 size: 16 residues.

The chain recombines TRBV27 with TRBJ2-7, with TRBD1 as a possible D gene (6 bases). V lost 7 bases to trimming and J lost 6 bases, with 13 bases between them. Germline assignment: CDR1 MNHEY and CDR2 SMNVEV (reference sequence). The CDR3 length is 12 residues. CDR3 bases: TGTGCCAGCACAGACAGGCCCCCCGAGCAGTACTTC. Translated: CASTDRPPEQYF.

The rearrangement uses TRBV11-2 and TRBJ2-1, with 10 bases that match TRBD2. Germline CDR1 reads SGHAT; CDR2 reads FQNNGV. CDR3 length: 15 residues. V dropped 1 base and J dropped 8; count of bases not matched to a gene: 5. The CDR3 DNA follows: TGTGCCAGCAGCTTAGTGTCTAGCGGGAGTCATGAGCAGTTCTTC. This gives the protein CASSLVSSGSHEQFF.

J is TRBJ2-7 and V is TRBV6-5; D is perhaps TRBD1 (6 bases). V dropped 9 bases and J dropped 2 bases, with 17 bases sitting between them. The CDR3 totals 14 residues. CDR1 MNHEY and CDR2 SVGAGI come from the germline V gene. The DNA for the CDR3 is TGTGCCAGTACGGTGGGGGCGGGCCCCTACGAGCAGTACTTC. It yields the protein CASTVGAGPYEQYF.

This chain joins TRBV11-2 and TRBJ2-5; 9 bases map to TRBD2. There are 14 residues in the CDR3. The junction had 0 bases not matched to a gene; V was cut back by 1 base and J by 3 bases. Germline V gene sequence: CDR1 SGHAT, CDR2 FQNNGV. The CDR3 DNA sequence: TGTGCCAGCAGCTTAGGACTAGCGGAAGAGACCCAGTACTTC. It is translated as CASSLGLAEETQYF.

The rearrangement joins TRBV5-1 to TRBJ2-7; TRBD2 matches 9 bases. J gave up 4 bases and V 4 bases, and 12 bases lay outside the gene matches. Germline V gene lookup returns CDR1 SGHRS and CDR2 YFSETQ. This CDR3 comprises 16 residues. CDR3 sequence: CASSPRGLAPLYEQYF. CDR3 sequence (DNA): TGCGCCAGCAGCCCCCGCGGACTAGCGCCATTGTACGAGCAGTACTTC. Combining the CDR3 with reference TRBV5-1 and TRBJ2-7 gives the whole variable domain KAGVTQTPRYLIKTRGQQVTLSCSPISGHRSVSWYQQTPGQGLQFLFEYFSETQRNKGNFPGRFSGRQFSNSRSEMNVSTLELGDSALYLCASSPRGLAPLYEQYFGPGTRLTVT.

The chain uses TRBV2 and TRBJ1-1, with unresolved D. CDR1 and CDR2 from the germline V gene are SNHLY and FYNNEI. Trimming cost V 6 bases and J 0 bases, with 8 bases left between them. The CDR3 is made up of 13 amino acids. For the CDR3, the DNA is TGTGCCAGCAGGTCCACGGTGAACACTGAAGCTTTCTTT. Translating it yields CASRSTVNTEAFF. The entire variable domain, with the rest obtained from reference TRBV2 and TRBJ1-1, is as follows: EPEVTQTPSHQVTQMGQEVILRCVPISNHLYFYWYRQILGQKVEFLVSFYNNEISEKSEIFDDQFSVERPDGSNFTLKIRSTKLEDSAMYFCASRSTVNTEAFFGQGTRLTVV.

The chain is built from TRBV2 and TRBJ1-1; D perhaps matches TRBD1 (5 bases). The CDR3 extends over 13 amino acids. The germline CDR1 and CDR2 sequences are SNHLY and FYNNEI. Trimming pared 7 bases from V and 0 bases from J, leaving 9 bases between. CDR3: CASMTEMNTEAFF. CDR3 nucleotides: TGTGCCAGCATGACAGAGATGAACACTGAAGCTTTCTTT.

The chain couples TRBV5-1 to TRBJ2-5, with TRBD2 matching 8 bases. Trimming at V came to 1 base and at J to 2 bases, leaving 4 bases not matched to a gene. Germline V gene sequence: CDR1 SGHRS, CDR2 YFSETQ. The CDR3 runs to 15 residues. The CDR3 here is CASSLWRGEQETQYF. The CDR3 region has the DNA TGCGCCAGCAGCTTGTGGCGGGGGGAACAAGAGACCCAGTACTTC.

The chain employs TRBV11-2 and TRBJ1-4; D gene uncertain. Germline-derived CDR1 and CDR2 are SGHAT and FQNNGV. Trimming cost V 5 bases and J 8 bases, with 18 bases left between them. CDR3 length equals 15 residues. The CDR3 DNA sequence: TGTGCCAGCAGCCCTAACGGGATAGTCCTCGAAAAACTGTTTTTT. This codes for CASSPNGIVLEKLFF.

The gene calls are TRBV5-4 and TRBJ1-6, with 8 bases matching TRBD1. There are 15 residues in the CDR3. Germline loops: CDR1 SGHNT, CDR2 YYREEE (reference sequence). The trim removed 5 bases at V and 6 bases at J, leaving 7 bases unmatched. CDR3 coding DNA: TGTGCCAGCAGAGAGGAAACAGGGGGTAATTCACCCCTCCACTTT. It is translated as CASREETGGNSPLHF.

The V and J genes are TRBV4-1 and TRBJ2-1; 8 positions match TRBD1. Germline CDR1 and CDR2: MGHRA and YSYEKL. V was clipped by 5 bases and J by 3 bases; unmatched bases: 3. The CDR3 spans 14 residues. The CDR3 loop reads CASSYDRGYNEQFF. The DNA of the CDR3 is TGCGCCAGCAGCTACGACAGGGGCTACAATGAGCAGTTCTTC.